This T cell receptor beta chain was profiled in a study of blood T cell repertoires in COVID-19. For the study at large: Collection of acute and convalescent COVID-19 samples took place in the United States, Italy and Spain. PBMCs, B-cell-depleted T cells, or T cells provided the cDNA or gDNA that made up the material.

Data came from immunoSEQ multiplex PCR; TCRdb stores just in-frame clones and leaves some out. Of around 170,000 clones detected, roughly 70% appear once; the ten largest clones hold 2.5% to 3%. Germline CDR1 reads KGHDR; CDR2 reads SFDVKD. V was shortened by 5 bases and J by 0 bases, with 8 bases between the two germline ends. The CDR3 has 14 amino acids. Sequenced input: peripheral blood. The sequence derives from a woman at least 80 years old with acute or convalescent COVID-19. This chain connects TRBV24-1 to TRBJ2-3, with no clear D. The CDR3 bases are TGTGCCACCAGTGCTGTTCCTAGCACAGATACGCAGTATTTT. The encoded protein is CATSAVPSTDTQYF.